This TCR beta chain was documented in a study of identical twins. V lost 5 bases and J 13 bases, leaving 12 bases between the germline ends. Germline V gene data show CDR1 as SEHNR and CDR2 as FQNEAQ (reference sequence). The CDR3 runs to 12 residues. TCRdb reprocessed the 5' RACE reads via MiXCR and lists one record per CDR3 protein. The profile shows over 600,000 distinct CDR3 sequences, 21% of them singletons. Study conclusions and caveats: The study found excess low generation probability among twin-shared out-of-frame alpha sequences.

The sample holds a few counts of this clonotype. What it binds is not known. This sample also appeared in a second study, on T cells expressing NK-cell markers.

Source material: PBMCs. V and J are TRBV7-9 and TRBJ1-6; D gene ambiguous. This clonotype was obtained from a woman between 18 and 30 years old in good health. The CDR3 spells CASSRTDWPLHF. The CDR3 DNA is TGTGCCAGCAGCCGGACGGATTGGCCCCTCCACTTT. Combining the CDR3 with reference TRBV7-9 and TRBJ1-6 gives the whole variable domain DTGVSQNPRHKITKRGQNVTFRCDPISEHNRLYWYRQTLGQGPEFLTYFQNEAQLEKSRLLSDRFSAERPKGSFSTLEIQRTEQGDSAMYLCASSRTDWPLHFGNGTRLTVT.